This is a list of T cell receptor beta chains from one sample in a study of cytomegalovirus exposure and HLA in healthy donors. Method: immunoSEQ multiplex PCR; TCRdb's copy keeps in-frame clones and lacks some. The table records 110,000 to 150,000 clones, around 84% of them present only once. Sequencing was done on a sample of PBMCs. These receptors all stem from a boy aged 2 to 9 in good health and CMV-seronegative. CDR3s include the opening cysteine and the closing phenylalanine or tryptophan. Some rows have no size entry. The others give once, few or many, or a class for an expanded clone.

.	TRBV10-3	TRBJ1-2	CAISESAGEGYTF
.	TRBV6-1	TRBJ1-2	CASSETGVVGYTF
.	TRBV18	TRBJ2-5	CASSPSAVRASQETQYF
.	TRBV14	TRBJ2-1	CASSPLRGGASEQFF
.	TRBV6-5	TRBJ2-7	CASSYTSGVNYEQYF
.	TRBV5-4	TRBJ2-7	CASAPGTGNYEQYF
few	TRBV13	TRBJ2-1	CASSRSVATYNEQFF
.	TRBV2	TRBJ2-7	CASSVERPGSPHEQYF
.	TRBV12-2	TRBJ1-2	CASRLEHDNPKAGYTF
few	TRBV12-5	TRBJ1-2	CASGLWPGYTF
.	TRBV5-4	TRBJ2-7	CASSHPQAYEQYF
.	TRBV7-3	TRBJ2-5	CAGSPAGSETQYF
once	TRBV6-5	TRBJ1-6	CASSPVLYNSPLHF
.	TRBV7-6	TRBJ2-2	CASSLRSGYTGELFF
.	TRBV7-6	TRBJ1-6	CASSLEGREHNSPLHF
.	TRBV7-2	TRBJ1-3	CASSLRSGLSSGNTIYF
.	TRBV11-3	TRBJ2-7	CASSRDITNEQYF
.	TRBV5-6	TRBJ1-2	CASSPAARPYGYTF
.	TRBV7-9	TRBJ1-1	CSSTLPDTEAFF
.	TRBV6-5	TRBJ2-1	CASSRGQDRDEQFF
.	TRBV12-5	TRBJ2-3	CASGLVLSPSGLAGVRADTQYF
.	TRBV7-6	TRBJ1-3	CASRFDRGASSGNTIYF
.	TRBV19	TRBJ2-1	CASSIDRPGHRTEQFF
.	TRBV5-5	TRBJ1-2	CASSLDRGTTNYGYTF
few	TRBV6-5	TRBJ1-2	CASSLDHTGGANGYTF
.	TRBV7-8	TRBJ2-3	CANSPLRRGSGRGDTQYF
.	TRBV5-1	.	CASSSGLAGIYEQYF
.	TRBV6-5	TRBJ1-5	CASSPTGSHLRPQHF
.	TRBV6-5	TRBJ1-2	CASRRQPTGNYGYTF
once	TRBV7-9	TRBJ1-4	CASSPRTAEKLFF
once	TRBV10-2	TRBJ1-1	CASSSRNRGREAFF
.	TRBV19	TRBJ2-1	CASSIDRLAGGPSSYNEQFF
once	TRBV27	TRBJ1-4	CASWSTAEEKLFF
.	TRBV7-3	TRBJ2-3	CASSPSPEGGEDTQYF
.	TRBV5-1	TRBJ2-3	CASSLAGGLFTDTQYF
.	TRBV10-3	TRBJ2-3	CAINVGGFSTDTQYF
.	TRBV19	TRBJ2-7	CASSIMTSQEQYF
few	TRBV5-1	TRBJ1-3	CASSLGTGWASSGNTIYF
.	TRBV5-1	TRBJ2-7	CASKENSRREQYF
.	TRBV5-1	TRBJ2-6	CASSLERLSGANVLTF
.	TRBV6-1	TRBJ1-5	CASSESGQPQHF
.	TRBV5-4	TRBJ1-1	CASSLGRAEAFF
once	TRBV15	TRBJ2-6	CATSKEGRSGANVLTF
.	TRBV7-9	TRBJ1-1	CASSPTGTGGVNAEAFF
.	TRBV19	TRBJ2-7	CASSIYAGTYEQYF
.	TRBV5-1	TRBJ1-1	CASSFSTAVGGTEAFF
.	TRBV11-2	TRBJ1-4	CASSYQGGTNEKLFF
.	TRBV5-1	TRBJ2-7	CASSANTGTLSEQYF
once	TRBV5-4	TRBJ2-1	CASSWTSGSSYNEQFF
.	TRBV27	TRBJ1-5	CASSLFRESNQPQHF
few	TRBV9	TRBJ1-4	CASSVRQGLREKLFF
.	TRBV5-1	TRBJ2-7	CASSLIGTGRFDEQYF
.	TRBV7-9	TRBJ2-7	CASSSPRELSYEQYF
few	TRBV2	TRBJ1-2	CASSEAGQGYGYTF
.	TRBV2	TRBJ1-1	CASSEALDYEAFF
.	TRBV30	TRBJ2-5	CAWRRGRERETQYF